The 26 T cell receptor beta chains given below trace back to one sample, sequenced in a study of tumor and adjacent non-tumor tissue in lung cancer. The template was RNA from unsorted bulk tissue. The normal lung tissue was taken more than 3 cm from the tumor edge. The library came from three nested PCR rounds adapted from ARM-PCR protocols. TCRdb re-analysed the multiplex PCR reads in MiXCR, keeping a single row per CDR3 protein. The repertoire holds about 48,000 distinct CDR3 sequences, 64% seen once, with 30% in the top ten. Sequencing used distant non-tumor lung tissue. These receptors came from a woman between 65 and 79 years old with non-small cell lung cancer.

On this clonotype: Given a much more abundant clone one base away, this may be a read error. The V call is TRBV20-1, the J call TRBJ2-7, with D tentatively TRBD1 (5 bases). CDR1 DFQATT and CDR2 SNEGSKA come from the germline V gene (reference sequence). This CDR3 has 14 residues. CDR3: CSAKGGAPTYEQDF. In nucleotides, the CDR3 is TGCAGTGCTAAAGGTGGGGCACCTACCTACGAGCAGGACTTC.

The genes are TRBV6-5 and TRBJ1-2; 7 bases agree with TRBD1. There are 14 residues in the CDR3. The V gene's germline CDR1 is MNHEY and CDR2 SVGAGI. After removal of 5 bases from V and 2 bases from J, the junction contained 5 bases not matched to a gene. CDR3 protein: CASSPVTGNYGYTF. CDR3 in DNA: TGTGCCAGCAGTCCTGTGACAGGGAACTATGGCTACACCTTC.

About this clonotype: A much larger clonotype is one base distant, so this may be a read error. This chain connects TRBV12-3 or TRBV12-4 to TRBJ2-1; TRBD2 agrees at 10 bases. The CDR3 contains 14 residues. The CDR3 reads CARSSSGRAAEQFF. DNA of the CDR3: TGTGCCAGAAGTTCCAGCGGGAGGGCTGCTGAGCAGTTCTTC.

With regard to this clonotype: The junction shows a germline mismatch at one end, possibly a read error. The chain is built from TRBV4-1 and TRBJ1-1; possible D gene TRBD1, 6 bases. Germline assignment: CDR1 MGHRA and CDR2 YSYEKL. CDR3 length: 15 residues. The DNA for the CDR3 is TGTGCTAGCAGCCAAGACAGGTGGCGGTTGACTGAAGCTTTCTTT. It specifies CASSQDRWRLTEAFF.

Details on this clonotype: A much larger clone differs by one base, so this may be a read error. The chain has TRBV14 and TRBJ2-2; D is unresolved. CDR1 and CDR2 (germline): SGHDN, FVKESK. The CDR3 length is 12 residues. CDR3: CSSSQWSQELFF. The CDR3 DNA sequence: TGTTCCAGCAGCCAATGGTCCCAGGAGCTGTTTTTT.

This sequence joins TRBV7-9 and TRBJ2-7; tentatively, D is TRBD2 (6 bases). Germline assignment: CDR1 SEHNR and CDR2 FQNEAQ (reference sequence). The ends were cut back, 3 bases at V and 7 bases at J, with 10 bases in the middle. The length of the CDR3 is 12 residues. The CDR3 region is CASSFGGVEQYF. CDR3 in DNA: TGTGCCAGCAGCTTCGGGGGAGTTGAGCAGTACTTC.

This clonotype appeared once. The junction differs from germline at one of its ends, possibly a read error. The chain uses TRBV11-1 and TRBJ1-3, with 8 nucleotides matching TRBD1. CDR1 is SGHAT and CDR2 is FQDESV in the germline V gene (reference sequence). The CDR3 has 16 residues. Written as DNA, the CDR3 is TGTACCAGCAGCCTATGGACAGGGCGATCTGGAAATACCATATATTTT. This gives the protein CTSSLWTGRSGNTIYF.

The chain is built from TRBV6-1 and TRBJ2-7; a weak D match, TRBD1 (5 bases). Germline V CDR1 and CDR2: MNHNS, SASEGT. The length of the CDR3 is 14 residues. V lost 11 bases, J lost 4 bases, and 21 bases lay in between. The CDR3 sequence: CAGNESLAGYEQYF. CDR3 sequence (DNA): TGTGCCGGCAATGAGAGTCTCGCAGGGTACGAGCAGTACTTC.

This clonotype occurred a few times. The chain combines TRBV11-1 with TRBJ1-1; D is perhaps TRBD1 (6 bases). Trimming took 9 bases from V and 6 from J, leaving 23 bases between them. The CDR3 sequence is 15 residues long. Per the germline V gene, CDR1 is SGHAT and CDR2 is FQDESV (reference sequence). The CDR3, as DNA: TGTGCCAGTAACTTACGGACAGCGGGGAAGGCTGAAGCTTTCTTT. Protein sequence: CASNLRTAGKAEAFF. Drawing the rest from reference TRBV11-1 and TRBJ1-1, the complete variable domain is EAEVAQSPRYKITEKSQAVAFWCDPISGHATLYWYRQILGQGPELLVQFQDESVVDDSQLPKDRFSAERLKGVDSTLKIQPAELGDSAMYLCASNLRTAGKAEAFFGQGTRLTVV.

Remarks on this clonotype: The CDR3 does not close with the conserved phenylalanine or tryptophan, likely indicating a read error. No DNA is shown, since the ends of the CDR3 on it are uncertain; the CDR3 is the one TCRdb lists. The chain uses TRBV28 and TRBJ1-2; the table's D call TRBD1 went unverified against the DNA. The germline CDR1 and CDR2 sequences are MDHEN and SYDVKM. The CDR3 is 13 residues long, counting both termini. CDR3 in amino acids: CASGDAQDYGYII.

Comments on this clonotype: One end of the junction is discordant with germline, which a read error may explain. In nucleotides, the CDR3 is TGTGACAGCAGGCCCGTCCTCTCTCAAAACATTCAGTACTTC. Its protein product is CDSRPVLSQNIQYF. The chain combines TRBV6-1 with TRBJ2-4; D not resolved. Germline V gene lookup returns CDR1 MNHNS and CDR2 SASEGT. The CDR3 loop spans 14 amino acids.

About this clonotype itself: An end of the junction differs from the germline gene, which may be a read error. The chain combines TRBV12-3 or TRBV12-4 with TRBJ2-7; D possibly corresponds to TRBD2 (5 bases). CDR3 length: 15 residues. For the CDR3, the DNA is TGTACCAGCAGTTCGAACAGAGGGCCCAACTACGATCAGTACTTC. Its protein is CTSSSNRGPNYDQYF.

The sample holds one count of this clonotype. The chain employs TRBV10-1 and TRBJ2-3, with D uncertain. Trimming removed 7 bases from V and 3 bases from J, with 8 bases in between. Germline V gene data show CDR1 as WNHNN and CDR2 as SYGVQD (reference sequence). This CDR3 spans 12 amino acids. CDR3 sequence (DNA): TGCGCCAGCATCCTCACTACAGATACGCAGTATTTT. It translates to CASILTTDTQYF.

Notes on this clonotype: Its ends do not fully match the called genes, so a read error is possible. The chain employs TRBV11-2 and TRBJ2-1, with D possibly called TRBD1 or TRBD2 (5 bases each). Germline CDR1 and CDR2: SGHAT and FQNNGV. This CDR3 is built from 15 residues. For the CDR3, the DNA is TGTGCCTGCAGCTTTGAGAGGGGCGTGTGGAATGAGCAGTTCTTC. It encodes CACSFERGVWNEQFF.

Concerning this clonotype: The conserved phenylalanine or tryptophan is not found at the CDR3 terminus, so this likely reflects a read error. In DNA, the CDR3 is TGTGCCTGCAGCTTAGCCCTAACGGGCCTGTACAATGAGCAGTTCTCC. Translated, it gives CACSLALTGLYNEQFS. This chain uses TRBV11-1 with TRBJ2-1, with unresolved D. CDR1 is SGHAT, CDR2 FQDESV, per germline (reference sequence). CDR3 size: 16 residues.

On this clonotype: A read error is possible here, since a much larger clone lies one base away. This chain joins TRBV28 and TRBJ2-7; D remains unclear. The CDR3 contains 13 residues. Trimming pared 4 bases from V and 5 bases from J, leaving 12 bases between. CDR1 and CDR2 (germline): MDHEN, SYDVKM. As DNA, the CDR3 is TGTGCCAGCAGTTCCCCTGAGACCAACGAGCAGTACTTC. Amino acids: CASSSPETNEQYF. The whole variable domain, remainder taken from reference TRBV28 and TRBJ2-7, is DVKVTQSSRYLVKRTGEKVFLECVQDMDHENMFWYRQDPGLGLRLIYFSYDVKMKEKGDIPEGYSVSREKKERFSLILESASTNQTSMYLCASSSPETNEQYFGPGTRLTVT.

The V gene is TRBV6-1, the J gene TRBJ2-3; D is possibly TRBD1 (6 bases). The J call may be incorrect, as the DNA end agrees better with TRBJ1-5. The CDR3 extends over 15 amino acids. Germline V gene data show CDR1 as MNHNS and CDR2 as SASEGT. CDR3 sequence: CAKRDNRARGDTQHF. The CDR3 DNA is TGTGCCAAAAGGGACAACCGGGCCAGGGGAGATACGCAGCATTTT.

Points on this clonotype: A read error is possible here, since a much larger clone lies one base away. The V and J genes are TRBV20-1 and TRBJ1-2; D gene uncertain. Per germline, CDR1 DFQATT and CDR2 SNEGSKA (reference sequence). The CDR3 has 12 residues. CDR3 in DNA: TGCAGTGCTTACTTGGGCAACTATAGCTACACCTTC. Protein: CSAYLGNYSYTF.

On this clonotype itself: Given a much more abundant clone one base away, this may be a read error. This rearrangement joins TRBV28 to TRBJ2-7; a possible D gene is TRBD2 (6 bases). This CDR3 spans 16 amino acids. V lost 5 bases, J lost 5 bases, and 22 bases lay in between. The germline V gene encodes CDR1 MDHEN and CDR2 SYDVKM. The CDR3 here is CASSPPGLGIINEQYF. DNA of the CDR3: TGTGCCAGCAGTCCTCCGGGACTGGGGATAATCAACGAGCAGTACTTC.

There are many counts of this clonotype. The gene calls are TRBV12-3 or TRBV12-4 and TRBJ1-1; D is uncertain. The CDR3 totals 13 residues. V was trimmed by 4 bases and J by 3 bases, leaving 9 bases between them. The CDR3 protein is CASSSSWDTEAFF. CDR3 nucleotides: TGTGCCAGCAGTTCTAGTTGGGACACTGAAGCTTTCTTT.

To note about this clonotype: The junction and the germline gene differ at one end; a read error may be behind it. The rearrangement links TRBV6-5 to TRBJ1-1; TRBD1 is a possible D gene (6 bases). The CDR3 extends over 15 amino acids. Germline V lookup: CDR1 MNHEY, CDR2 SVGAGI. The CDR3 coding sequence is TGTGCCAGCATTTACTCGCGGGGGCGCGCGCCTGAAGCTTTCTTT. Protein sequence: CASIYSRGRAPEAFF.

Regarding this clonotype: Given a much more abundant clone one base away, this may be a read error. The J gene is TRBJ1-2, the V gene TRBV29-1, with D possibly being TRBD1 (5 bases). CDR3 length: 13 amino acids. V shed 6 bases and J shed 4 bases, with 15 bases lying between them. The germline CDR1 and CDR2 sequences are SQVTM and ANQGSEA. DNA of the CDR3: TGCAGCGTGCTGTTAGGGGCGACCTATGGCTACACCTTC. It specifies CSVLLGATYGYTF.

Note on this clonotype: The CDR3 does not end in the conserved phenylalanine or tryptophan, so this is likely a read error. The V call is TRBV28, the J call TRBJ2-5; 13 bases are shared with TRBD2. The J segment lost 5 bases and the V segment lost 4 bases, leaving 4 bases of the junction unmatched. The CDR3 is 15 amino acids. Germline V gives CDR1 MDHEN, CDR2 SYDVKM. This CDR3 is CASSSPTSGRETQYL. The CDR3 DNA reads as TGTGCCAGCAGTTCTCCGACTAGCGGGAGGGAGACCCAGTACCTC.

Turning to this clonotype: At one boundary the junction diverges from the germline segment, which might be a read error. The chain couples TRBV28 to TRBJ1-4, with 7 positions matching TRBD1. In germline, CDR1 is MDHEN, CDR2 SYDVKM. This CDR3 has 18 residues. As DNA, the CDR3 is TGTGCCAGCAGCCCCAATCCGGGACAGATCGCGACTAATAAAAAACTGTTTTTT. This gives the protein CASSPNPGQIATNKKLFF.

With regard to this clonotype: Its ends do not fully match the called genes, so a read error is possible. This sequence joins TRBV11-2 and TRBJ2-2; a weak D match, TRBD2 (5 bases). The length of the CDR3 is 14 residues. Germline V lookup: CDR1 SGHAT, CDR2 FQNNGV. The CDR3 spells CASSLDLTTGEPFF. The DNA for the CDR3 is TGTGCCAGCAGCTTAGATTTGACCACCGGGGAGCCGTTTTTT.

The chain links TRBV6-5 to TRBJ2-3; unclear D gene. The CDR3 consists of 16 residues. V was shortened by 3 bases and J by 0 bases, with 13 bases between the two germline ends. In germline, CDR1 is MNHEY, CDR2 SVGAGI. CDR3 in amino acids: CASSYSLTASTDTQYF. CDR3 in DNA: TGTGCCAGCAGTTATTCTCTAACGGCTAGCACAGATACGCAGTATTTT.